This entry lists 9 T cell receptor beta chains sequenced from one sample in a study of blood T cell repertoires in COVID-19. Generated by immunoSEQ multiplex PCR, the TCRdb table keeps only in-frame clones and is missing some. This sample has about 260,000 clones, with 88% found just once. What was sequenced was peripheral blood. The receptors were sampled from a man between 60 and 70 years old who had recovered from COVID-19.

This sequence joins TRBV19 and TRBJ1-1, with TRBD1 matching 8 bases. V was clipped by 3 bases and J by 2 bases; unmatched bases: 14. The germline CDR1 and CDR2 sequences are LNHDA and SQIVND (reference sequence). The CDR3 has 18 residues. Written as DNA, the CDR3 is TGTGCCAGTAGTATTCGGACAGGGAGCGGCACGTTAAACACTGAAGCTTTCTTT. As protein: CASSIRTGSGTLNTEAFF.

V usage is TRBV30 and J usage is TRBJ2-3, with 11 bases lining up with TRBD2. V shed 3 bases and J 3 bases; nucleotides not matched to a gene: 2. The CDR3 runs 14 residues. CDR1 and CDR2 (germline): GTSNPN, SVGIG (reference sequence). The CDR3 DNA sequence: TGTGCCTGGAGGACTAGCGGGGCAACAGATACGCAGTATTTT. It translates to CAWRTSGATDTQYF.

This clone was detected once. The DNA of the CDR3 is TGTGCCAGCAGTTCGGACAGGGGAGGGGCCTACGAGCAGTACTTC. It codes for CASSSDRGGAYEQYF. This chain links TRBV6-5 with TRBJ2-7, with 9 bases lining up with TRBD1. Trimming cost V 4 bases and J 2 bases; bases outside gene matches: 6. The germline V gene encodes CDR1 MNHEY and CDR2 SVGAGI. This CDR3 has 15 residues.

DNA for the CDR3: TGTGCCAGCAGCTTCAACCCGGGCACTGAAGCTTTCTTT. Its protein product is CASSFNPGTEAFF. The chain uses TRBV11-1 and TRBJ1-1; D is ambiguous. This CDR3 has 13 residues. CDR1 is SGHAT, CDR2 FQDESV, per germline (reference sequence). V lost 3 bases to trimming and J lost 4 bases, with 9 bases between them.

J is TRBJ2-5 and V is TRBV25-1; possible D gene TRBD2, 6 bases. The ends were cut back, 9 bases at V and 4 bases at J, with 18 bases in the middle. This CDR3 comprises 14 residues. Germline assignment: CDR1 MGHDK and CDR2 SYGVNS. The CDR3 region has the DNA TGTGCCAGTTCGCGGGCGATCGGGGGAGAGACCCAGTACTTC. This sequence encodes CASSRAIGGETQYF.

Written as DNA, the CDR3 is TGTGCCAGCTCACCTGAACAGGGCGTTGGACTGTTTTTT. This gives the protein CASSPEQGVGLFF. The chain combines TRBV18 with TRBJ1-4; weak D call: TRBD1 (6 bases). Trimming left V 3 bases short and J 13 bases short, with 15 bases between. The CDR3 has 13 amino acids. The germline CDR1 and CDR2 sequences are KGHSH and LQKENI.

The genes are TRBV5-1 and TRBJ2-5, with a possible D match to TRBD1 (6 bases). The CDR3 runs to 14 residues. Germline V CDR1 and CDR2: SGHRS, YFSETQ. The V gene lost 2 bases and the J gene lost 1 base, with 9 bases spanning the gap. The CDR3 DNA is TGCGCCAGCAGCTTACAGGGACCCCAAGAGACCCAGTACTTC. Its protein product is CASSLQGPQETQYF. Based on the CDR3 plus reference TRBV5-1 and TRBJ2-5, the full variable domain is KAGVTQTPRYLIKTRGQQVTLSCSPISGHRSVSWYQQTPGQGLQFLFEYFSETQRNKGNFPGRFSGRQFSNSRSEMNVSTLELGDSALYLCASSLQGPQETQYFGPGTRLLVL.

The chain is built from TRBV5-1 and TRBJ1-1; 11 bases are a match to TRBD1. CDR1 SGHRS and CDR2 YFSETQ come from the germline V gene. The V segment lost 4 bases and the J segment 4 bases; nucleotides outside the gene matches: 3. The CDR3 spans 14 residues. The CDR3 spells CASSTGTGGTEAFF. CDR3 DNA sequence: TGCGCCAGCAGCACCGGGACAGGGGGCACTGAAGCTTTCTTT.

The chain uses TRBV9 and TRBJ2-7; the D gene is possibly TRBD1 (6 bases). There are 15 residues in the CDR3. Between the trimmed V and J ends, which lost 0 bases and 5 bases, there was a span of 15 bases. Germline V gene lookup returns CDR1 SGDLS and CDR2 YYNGEE. The CDR3 sequence: CASSVGGLNGHEQYF. The DNA of the CDR3 is TGTGCCAGCAGCGTAGGGGGGCTTAACGGGCACGAGCAGTACTTC.